This T cell receptor beta chain was recorded in a study of siplizumab effects on memory and regulatory T cells (dated by TCRdb to the late 2010s). About the study as a whole: The effect of the anti-CD2 antibody siplizumab on alloreactive T-cell subsets was examined in allogeneic mixed lymphocyte reactions constructed from human PBMCs.

The library relied on the immunoSEQ multiplex PCR assay. Some 9.9 x 10^4 TCR templates per sample were assayed by the deep sequencing platform. Genomic DNA extracted from sorted T cells was used for TCRbeta CDR3 sequencing. Under the source paper's analysis protocol: Clonal analysis of TCRbeta CDR3 data was done in the R programming language. Comparing unstimulated samples against CFSE-low samples taken after the reaction was how alloreactive CD4+ and CD8+ clones were defined. Regulatory or non-regulatory origin of alloreactive CD4+ clones was assigned by matching sequences to the sorted unstimulated Treg and non-Treg repertoires. Here the immuneACCESS table is served through TCRdb, limited to in-frame sequences with V and J called. Missing clones are a known gap in these copies; in checked studies unresolved V genes cover under half, and the rest lacks a known reason. D and trimming were read from the DNA, whereas the V and J calls and clone size are those reported in that table. This sample holds roughly 100,000 clones; roughly nine tenths were observed only once. 0.85% to 1.2% of the sample lies in the top ten.

The CDR3 covers 10 residues, taking in both the cysteine and the phenylalanine. Only the CDR3 DNA is retained, 30 bases long and in frame from the first base. The germline V gene specifies SGHVS as CDR1 and FNYEAQ as CDR2. V is reduced by 7 bases and J by 5 bases, leaving a spacing of 5 bases between them. Sorted unstimulated T cells, along with proliferating T cells recovered from mixed lymphocyte reactions, underwent TCRbeta CDR3 sequencing. Fresh whole blood from ten HLA-typed healthy donors was used as the source from which PBMCs were isolated. Worth noting for this clone: Its target antigen remains unknown. It has no much larger one-base neighbor in the sample; base qualities were not kept.

On the study overall, not on this receptor specifically: A naive or memory phenotype could not be assigned to roughly 75-95% of proliferating CD4+ or CD8+ clones. Whether proliferating Tregs from siplizumab cultures were suppressive was not functionally confirmed. The cumulative frequency of alloreactive sequences traceable to unstimulated CD4+ memory T cells was significantly reduced by siplizumab. In reactions with siplizumab, an average of 68.8% of mappable alloreactive CD4+ clones were Treg-derived, compared with around 30% in control reactions. Because sequences at frequencies below about 10^-5 were poorly captured, only a minor fraction of alloreactive clones could be mapped back to unstimulated subsets. Unstimulated naive T cells appeared to be more diverse than memory T cells, and naive cells seemed to make a substantial contribution to the alloresponse.

The sequencing sample was made of CD4+ T cells sorted from blood. The chain links TRBV7-6 with TRBJ1-2, with an unclear D gene assignment. The sequence derives from a human donor in good health. The sequenced DNA is TGTGCCAGCATGGGGTATGGCTACACCTTC. Protein translation: CASMGYGYTF. Supplemented by the reference TRBV7-6 and TRBJ1-2 proteins around the CDR3, the complete variable domain is GAGVSQSPRYKVTKRGQDVALRCDPISGHVSLYWYRQALGQGPEFLTYFNYEAQQDKSGLPNDRFSAERPEGSISTLTIQRTEQRDSAMYRCASMGYGYTFGSGTRLTVV.